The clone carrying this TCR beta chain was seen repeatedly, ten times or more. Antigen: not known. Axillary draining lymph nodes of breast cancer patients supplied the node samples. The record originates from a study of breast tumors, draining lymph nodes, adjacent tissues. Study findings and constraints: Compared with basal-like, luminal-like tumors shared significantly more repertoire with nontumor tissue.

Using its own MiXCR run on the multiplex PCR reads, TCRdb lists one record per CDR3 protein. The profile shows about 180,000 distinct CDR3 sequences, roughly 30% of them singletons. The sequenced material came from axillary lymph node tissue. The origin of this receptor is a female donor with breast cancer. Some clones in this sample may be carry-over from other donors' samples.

DNA of the CDR3: TGTGCCAGCACCCGTACTGGAGGGAAAGAAAAACTGTTTTTT. Encoded protein: CASTRTGGKEKLFF. The rearrangement joins TRBV12-3 or TRBV12-4 to TRBJ1-4; D unresolved. V lost 7 bases and J lost 8, with 17 bases in between. The CDR3 runs 14 residues.